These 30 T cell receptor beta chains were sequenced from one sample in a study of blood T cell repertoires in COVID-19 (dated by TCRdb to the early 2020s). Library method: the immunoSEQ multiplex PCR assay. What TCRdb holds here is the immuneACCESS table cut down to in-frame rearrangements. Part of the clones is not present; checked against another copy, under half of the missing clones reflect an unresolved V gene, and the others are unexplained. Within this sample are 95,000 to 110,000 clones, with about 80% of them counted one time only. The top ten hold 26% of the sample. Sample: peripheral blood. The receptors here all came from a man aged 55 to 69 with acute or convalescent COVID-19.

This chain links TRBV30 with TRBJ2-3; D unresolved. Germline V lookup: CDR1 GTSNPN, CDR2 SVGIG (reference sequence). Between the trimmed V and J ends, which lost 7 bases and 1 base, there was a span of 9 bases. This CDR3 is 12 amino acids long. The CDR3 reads CASREGTDTQYF. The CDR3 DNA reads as TGTGCCTCTAGAGAGGGCACAGATACGCAGTATTTT.

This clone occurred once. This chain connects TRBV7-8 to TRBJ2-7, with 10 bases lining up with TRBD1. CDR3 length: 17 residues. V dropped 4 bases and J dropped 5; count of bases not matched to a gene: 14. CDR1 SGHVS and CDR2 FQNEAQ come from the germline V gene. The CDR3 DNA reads TGTGCCAGCAGCTCCGACGACTTGGGGACAGGGGTTAACGAGCAGTACGTC. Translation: CASSSDDLGTGVNEQYV.

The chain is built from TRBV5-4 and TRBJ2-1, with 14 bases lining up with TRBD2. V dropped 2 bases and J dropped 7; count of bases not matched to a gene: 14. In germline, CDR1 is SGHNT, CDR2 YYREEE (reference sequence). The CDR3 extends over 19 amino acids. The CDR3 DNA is TGTGCCAGCAGCTTTCTCGGGACTAGCGGGAGAGGCCTTGTTAATGAGCAGTTCTTC. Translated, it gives CASSFLGTSGRGLVNEQFF.

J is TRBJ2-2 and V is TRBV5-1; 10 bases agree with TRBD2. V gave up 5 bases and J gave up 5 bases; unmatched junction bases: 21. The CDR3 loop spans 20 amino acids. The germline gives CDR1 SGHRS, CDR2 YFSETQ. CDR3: CASRRVGTSGIESGTGELFF. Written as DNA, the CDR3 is TGCGCCAGCAGAAGAGTCGGTACTAGCGGGATCGAAAGTGGGACCGGGGAGCTGTTTTTT.

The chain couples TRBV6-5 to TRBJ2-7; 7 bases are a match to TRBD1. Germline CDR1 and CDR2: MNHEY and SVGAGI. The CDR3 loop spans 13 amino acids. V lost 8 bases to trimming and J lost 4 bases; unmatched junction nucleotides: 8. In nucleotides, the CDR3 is TGTGCCAGCGCTCGCGACAGGGTTTACGAGCAGTACTTC. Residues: CASARDRVYEQYF.

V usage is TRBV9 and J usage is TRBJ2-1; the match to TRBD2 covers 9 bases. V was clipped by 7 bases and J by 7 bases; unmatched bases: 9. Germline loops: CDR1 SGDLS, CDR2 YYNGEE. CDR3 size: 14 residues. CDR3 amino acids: CASGLAGVSNEQFF. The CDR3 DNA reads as TGTGCCAGCGGTTTAGCGGGGGTGAGTAATGAGCAGTTCTTC.

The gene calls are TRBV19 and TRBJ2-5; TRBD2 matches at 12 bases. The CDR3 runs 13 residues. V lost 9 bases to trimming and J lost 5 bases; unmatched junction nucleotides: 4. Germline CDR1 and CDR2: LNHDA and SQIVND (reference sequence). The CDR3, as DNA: TGTGCCAGCCGGACTAGCGGGACGGAGACCCAGTACTTC. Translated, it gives CASRTSGTETQYF.

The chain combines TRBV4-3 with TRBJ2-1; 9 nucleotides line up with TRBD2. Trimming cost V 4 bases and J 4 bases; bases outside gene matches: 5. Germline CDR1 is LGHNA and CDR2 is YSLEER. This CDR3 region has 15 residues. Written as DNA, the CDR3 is TGCGCCAGCAGCCGGGGACTAGCAGAGTACAATGAGCAGTTCTTC. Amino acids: CASSRGLAEYNEQFF.

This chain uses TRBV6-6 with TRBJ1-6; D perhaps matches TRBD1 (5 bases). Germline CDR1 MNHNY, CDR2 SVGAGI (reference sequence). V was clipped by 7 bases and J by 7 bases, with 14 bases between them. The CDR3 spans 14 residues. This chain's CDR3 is CASTLPRANSPLHF. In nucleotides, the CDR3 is TGTGCCAGCACCCTCCCCAGGGCAAATTCACCCCTCCACTTT.

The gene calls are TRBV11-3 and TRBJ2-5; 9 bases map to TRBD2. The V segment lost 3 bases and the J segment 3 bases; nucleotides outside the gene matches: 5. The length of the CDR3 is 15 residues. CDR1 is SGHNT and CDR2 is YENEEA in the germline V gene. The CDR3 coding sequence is TGTGCCAGCAGCTTTGGCGGGAGGGTCGAAGAGACCCAGTACTTC. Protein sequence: CASSFGGRVEETQYF. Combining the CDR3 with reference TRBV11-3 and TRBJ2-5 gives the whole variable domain EAGVVQSPRYKIIEKKQPVAFWCNPISGHNTLYWYLQNLGQGPELLIRYENEEAVDDSQLPKDRFSAERLKGVDSTLKIQPAELGDSAVYLCASSFGGRVEETQYFGPGTRLLVL.

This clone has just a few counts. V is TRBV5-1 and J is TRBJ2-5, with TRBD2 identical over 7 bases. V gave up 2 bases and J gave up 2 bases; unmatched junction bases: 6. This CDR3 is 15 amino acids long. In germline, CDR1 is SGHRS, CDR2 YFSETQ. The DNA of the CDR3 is TGCGCCAGCAGCTTTGGGCCAGCGGGACAAGAGACCCAGTACTTC. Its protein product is CASSFGPAGQETQYF.

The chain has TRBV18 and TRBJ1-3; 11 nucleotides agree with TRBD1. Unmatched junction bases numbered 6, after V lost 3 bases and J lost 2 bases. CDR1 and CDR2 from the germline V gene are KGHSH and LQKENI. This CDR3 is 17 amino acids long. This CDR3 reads CASSPTRTGGTGNTIYF. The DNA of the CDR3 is TGTGCCAGCTCACCTACAAGGACAGGGGGCACTGGAAACACCATATATTTT.

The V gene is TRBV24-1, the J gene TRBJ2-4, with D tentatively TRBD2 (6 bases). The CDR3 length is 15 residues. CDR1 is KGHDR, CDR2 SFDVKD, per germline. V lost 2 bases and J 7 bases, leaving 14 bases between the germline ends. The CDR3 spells CATSDSFAGRNIQYF. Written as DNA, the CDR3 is TGTGCCACCAGTGATTCCTTCGCAGGGAGGAACATTCAGTACTTC.

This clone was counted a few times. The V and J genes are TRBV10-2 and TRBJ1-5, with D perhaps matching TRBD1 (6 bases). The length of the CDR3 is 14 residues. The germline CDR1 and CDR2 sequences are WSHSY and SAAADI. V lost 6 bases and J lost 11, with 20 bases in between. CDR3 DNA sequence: TGCGCCAGCAGAGAGACAGCCGCGAGGGGGTCCCAGCATTTT. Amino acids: CASRETAARGSQHF.

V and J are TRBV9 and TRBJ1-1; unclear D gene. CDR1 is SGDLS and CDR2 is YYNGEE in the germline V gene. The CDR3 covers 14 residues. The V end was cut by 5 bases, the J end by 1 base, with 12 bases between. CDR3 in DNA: TGTGCCAGCAGGGCGGGAACCAGGAACACTGAAGCTTTCTTT. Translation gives CASRAGTRNTEAFF.

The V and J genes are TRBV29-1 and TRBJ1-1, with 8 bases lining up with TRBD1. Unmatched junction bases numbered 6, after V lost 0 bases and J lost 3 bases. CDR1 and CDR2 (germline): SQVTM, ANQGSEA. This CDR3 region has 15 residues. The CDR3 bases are TGCAGCGTTGAAGATCGAACAGGGGGAGACACTGAAGCTTTCTTT. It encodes CSVEDRTGGDTEAFF.

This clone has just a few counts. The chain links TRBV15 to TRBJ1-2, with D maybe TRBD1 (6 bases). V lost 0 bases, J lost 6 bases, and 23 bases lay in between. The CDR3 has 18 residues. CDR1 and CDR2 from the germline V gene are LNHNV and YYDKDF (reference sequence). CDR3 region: CATSRDEGMVGQSDGYTF. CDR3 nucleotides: TGTGCCACCAGCAGAGATGAGGGGATGGTCGGACAGAGCGATGGCTACACCTTC.

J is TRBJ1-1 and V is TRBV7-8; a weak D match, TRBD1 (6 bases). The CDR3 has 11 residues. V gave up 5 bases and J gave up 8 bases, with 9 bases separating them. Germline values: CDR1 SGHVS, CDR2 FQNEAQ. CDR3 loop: CASSPDREAFF. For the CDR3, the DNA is TGTGCCAGCAGCCCCGACAGGGAAGCTTTCTTT.

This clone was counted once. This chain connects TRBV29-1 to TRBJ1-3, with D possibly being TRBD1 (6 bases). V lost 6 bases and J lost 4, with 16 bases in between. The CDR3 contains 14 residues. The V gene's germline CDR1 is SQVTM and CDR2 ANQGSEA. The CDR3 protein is CSVLDTGSGNTIYF. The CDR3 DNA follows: TGCAGCGTCTTGGATACAGGGTCAGGAAACACCATATATTTT.

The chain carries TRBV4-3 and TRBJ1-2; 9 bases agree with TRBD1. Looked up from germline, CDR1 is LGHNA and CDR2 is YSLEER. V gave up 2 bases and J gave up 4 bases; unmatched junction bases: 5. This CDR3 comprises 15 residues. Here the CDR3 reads CASSQSPGQGYGYTF. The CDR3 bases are TGCGCCAGCAGCCAATCCCCGGGACAGGGCTATGGCTACACCTTC.

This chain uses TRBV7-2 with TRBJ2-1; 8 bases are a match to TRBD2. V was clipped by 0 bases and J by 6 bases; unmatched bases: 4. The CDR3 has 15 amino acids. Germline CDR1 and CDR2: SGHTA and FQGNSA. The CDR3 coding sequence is TGTGCCAGCAGCTTAGCGCTCGGACTAGCCAATGAGCAGTTCTTC. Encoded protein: CASSLALGLANEQFF.

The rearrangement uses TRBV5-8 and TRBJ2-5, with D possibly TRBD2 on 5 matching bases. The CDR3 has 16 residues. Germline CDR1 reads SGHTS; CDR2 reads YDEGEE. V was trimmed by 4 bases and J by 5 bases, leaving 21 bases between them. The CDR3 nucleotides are TGTGCCAGCAGCCCCTATCTAGCCCAGAATCGGGAGACCCAGTACTTC. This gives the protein CASSPYLAQNRETQYF.

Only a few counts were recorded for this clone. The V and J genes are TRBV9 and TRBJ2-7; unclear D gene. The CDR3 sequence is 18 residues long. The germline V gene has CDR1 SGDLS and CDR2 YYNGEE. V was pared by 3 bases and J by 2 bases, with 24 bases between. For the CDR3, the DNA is TGTGCCAGCAGCGATACCGAAGCGTACTCGCTTAGAACCTACGAGCAGTACGTC. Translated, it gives CASSDTEAYSLRTYEQYV.

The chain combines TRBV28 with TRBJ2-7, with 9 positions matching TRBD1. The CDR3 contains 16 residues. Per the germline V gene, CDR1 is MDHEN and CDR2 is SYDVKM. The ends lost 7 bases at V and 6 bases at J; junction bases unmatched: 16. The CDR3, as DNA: TGTGCCAGCACGCCCTCCTTTATGGGACAGGGATCCGAGCAGTACTTC. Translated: CASTPSFMGQGSEQYF.

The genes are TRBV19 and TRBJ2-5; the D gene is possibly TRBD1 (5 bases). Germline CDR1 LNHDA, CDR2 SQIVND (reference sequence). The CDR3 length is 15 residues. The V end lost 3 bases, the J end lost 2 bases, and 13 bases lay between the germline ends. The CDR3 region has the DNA TGTGCCAGTAGTATGGGTCAGGGTGTACAAGAGACCCAGTACTTC. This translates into CASSMGQGVQETQYF. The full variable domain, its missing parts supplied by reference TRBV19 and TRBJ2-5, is DGGITQSPKYLFRKEGQNVTLSCEQNLNHDAMYWYRQDPGQGLRLIYYSQIVNDFQKGDIAEGYSVSREKKESFPLTVTSAQKNPTAFYLCASSMGQGVQETQYFGPGTRLLVL.

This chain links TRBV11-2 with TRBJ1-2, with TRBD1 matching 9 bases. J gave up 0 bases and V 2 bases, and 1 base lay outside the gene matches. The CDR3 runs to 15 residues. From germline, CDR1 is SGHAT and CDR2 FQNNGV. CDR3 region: CASSLYRGPNYGYTF. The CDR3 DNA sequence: TGTGCCAGCAGCTTATACAGGGGGCCTAACTATGGCTACACCTTC.

The CDR3 spells CASSHGTGEVDTQYF. The CDR3 nucleotides read TGCGCCAGCAGCCATGGGACAGGGGAGGTAGATACGCAGTATTTT. The rearrangement links TRBV5-1 to TRBJ2-3; 10 nucleotides align to TRBD1. Germline CDR1 is SGHRS and CDR2 is YFSETQ. This CDR3 is 15 amino acids long. The V segment lost 4 bases and the J segment 5 bases; nucleotides outside the gene matches: 7.

The DNA of the CDR3 is TGCGCCAGCAGCCAAGACGCAGGGCTGGCTGGGGCCAACGTCCTGACTTTC. Translation gives CASSQDAGLAGANVLTF. V usage is TRBV4-1 and J usage is TRBJ2-6, with TRBD1 as a possible D gene (5 bases). V lost 0 bases to trimming and J lost 2 bases, with 11 bases between them. Per the germline V gene, CDR1 is MGHRA and CDR2 is YSYEKL. CDR3 length equals 17 residues.

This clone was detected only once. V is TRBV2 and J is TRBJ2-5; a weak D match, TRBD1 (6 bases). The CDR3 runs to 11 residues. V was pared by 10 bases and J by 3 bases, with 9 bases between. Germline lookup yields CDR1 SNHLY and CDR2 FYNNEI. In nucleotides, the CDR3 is TGTGCCACCAAGGGGGAAGAGACCCAGTACTTC. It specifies CATKGEETQYF.

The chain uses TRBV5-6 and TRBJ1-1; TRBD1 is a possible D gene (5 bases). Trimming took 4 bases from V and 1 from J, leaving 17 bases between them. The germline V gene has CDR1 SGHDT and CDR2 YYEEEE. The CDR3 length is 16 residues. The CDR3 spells CASSRGRGLGNTEAFF. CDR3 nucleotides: TGTGCCAGCAGCCGAGGAAGGGGCTTGGGGAACACTGAAGCTTTCTTT.